This paragraph covers one T cell receptor (beta chain) sequence. Its antigen is not known. The PCR ran on 60 Vbeta and 13 Jbeta primers. Only in-frame clones appear in the TCRdb table, and some are missing; sequencing was by immunoSEQ multiplex PCR. Here the sample spans about 170,000 clones, roughly 85% being singletons. The data are from a study of cytomegalovirus exposure and HLA in healthy donors. V dropped 5 bases and J dropped 0; count of bases not matched to a gene: 4. Germline V gene lookup returns CDR1 MNHGY and CDR2 SVAAGI. CDR3 length: 15 amino acids. Study-level results: As a later analysis revealed, most CMV-associated TCR beta chains appeared HLA-restricted.

The chain is built from TRBV6-9 and TRBJ1-5; 7 bases are a match to TRBD1. Sequenced: PBMCs. The origin of this receptor is a man younger than 45 in good health and CMV-seropositive. DNA of the CDR3: TGTGCCAGCAGTACAAGGGGGCCTAGCAATCAGCCCCAGCATTTT. Translating gives CASSTRGPSNQPQHF.